This T cell receptor beta chain was recorded in a study of CD8+ T cells in alopecia areata listed by TCRdb under 2018. For context, the study as a whole: Treated patients were enrolled in an open-label pilot trial of oral tofacitinib, 5 to 10 mg twice daily, for moderate-to-severe alopecia areata. Patients stayed on tofacitinib for 6 to 18 months and then had 6 months of follow-up off drug so that delayed response and recurrence could be assessed. High-throughput TCRbeta sequencing was used to examine T cell clonal expansion in alopecia areata in both the C3H/HeJ mouse model and human patients. Human TCRbeta sequencing covered scalp tissue and sorted CD4+ and CD8+ peripheral blood T cells from patchy and totalis/universalis alopecia areata patients and healthy controls. Patients on tofacitinib were biopsied at baseline and after 4 and 24 weeks of treatment, and several of the patients also had a later scalp biopsy. Scalp clonality was compared across normal scalp (n=4), patchy alopecia areata scalp (n=8), and alopecia totalis/universalis scalp (n=8). The RNA source kit depended on sample type: the PAXgene miRNA kit for fixed scalp, the miRNeasy kit for PBMCs, and the RNeasy kit for mouse skin. Amplification of TCRbeta CDR3 regions was done by immunoSEQ multiplex PCR using 35 Vbeta forward primers and 13 Jbeta reverse primers.

Sample time point, as interpreted from the label and publication: baseline before oral tofacitinib. From alopecia areata patients, peripheral blood was collected along with lesional scalp punch biopsies. After PBMCs were isolated by density centrifugation and stained for CD3, CD4 and CD8, a FACSAria was used to sort CD4+ and CD8+ T cells. In the case of this clone: The target of this receptor is not known. Base quality data are lacking; no much larger clone is found one base away.

Paper-wide results and their limitations: Shared TCR sequences between patients were less evident than in mice, which may be partly attributable to HLA diversity in the patient population. Compared with normal scalp, lesional scalp had higher clonality and more expanded CD8+ clones, particularly in alopecia totalis/universalis, a pattern that suggests antigenic drive. Resident alphabeta T cells in normal human skin are also sequenced, complicating scalp TCR repertoire analysis, unlike mouse skin dominated by gammadelta T cells.

The germline V gene encodes CDR1 MNHEY and CDR2 SMNVEV (reference sequence). Trimming at the junction amounts to 6 bases on V and 2 bases on J, and the germline ends lie 8 bases apart. The CDR3 spans 12 residues, from the cysteine through the phenylalanine. Just CDR3 DNA is preserved here, 36 bases in frame from base 1. Receptor libraries were prepared by the immunoSEQ multiplex PCR assay. To provide template for TCR sequencing, every sample had RNA extracted and reverse transcribed into cDNA. First-strand cDNA was synthesized with SuperScript III using a 2:1 mix of oligo-dT and random hexamers. A synthetic immune receptor repertoire was used to measure amplification bias, and any remaining bias was corrected computationally. In the authors' own workflow: Raw reads were preprocessed to remove errors, and CDR3 was defined by IMGT conventions from the conserved cysteine to phenylalanine. To get clonality, Shannon entropy was normalized by log2 of the number of productive unique TCRs and the result was subtracted from 1. CD4 or CD8 identity of scalp clones was inferred by cross-referencing scalp TCRbeta sequences with sorted blood CD4 and CD8 repertoires. This is the immuneACCESS table as TCRdb keeps it, with only in-frame sequences that have V and J called. A part of the clones is gone; compared with another copy, unresolved V genes explain less than half, and the rest is unexplained. From that table come the V and J calls and clone size; the DNA was used to work out D and trimming. The sample table holds 130,000 to 150,000 clones, of which approximately 51% were seen once. 0.95% to 1% of the sample rests with the top ten.

The sequence was obtained from a human donor with alopecia areata. The rearranged segments are TRBV27 and TRBJ2-7, with the D gene not confidently named. This specimen was CD4+ T cells sorted from blood, taken at week 0. The base sequence is TGTGCCAGCAGACCCAGCCCCTACGAGCAGTACTTC. This yields the protein CASRPSPYEQYF.